This T cell receptor beta chain was observed in a study of shared clonotypes between healthy human individuals. Study-wide results and caveats: Generation of non-shared clonotypes was less probable than generation of clonotypes shared by all four donors.

Remarks on this clone: Its antigen is not identified.

Only Caucasian adults living in Nashville, Tennessee made up the donor group. A CD45RA+ naive subset and a CD45RA-negative memory subset were split from CD4+ cells. Assay execution proceeded at the deep level. Generated by immunoSEQ multiplex PCR, the TCRdb table keeps only in-frame clones and is missing some. Of around 2.5 million clones in the sample, approximately 93% were seen once. The CDR3 has 14 residues. V lost 10 bases, J lost 0 bases, and 16 bases lay in between. The germline V gene has CDR1 MGHDK and CDR2 SYGVNS. This TCR was sampled from a man aged 18 to 30 in good health. Some clones in this sample may be carry-over from other donors' samples. The sequencing sample was made of naive CD4+ T cells from PBMCs. The subset was: CD45RA+ positively selected. This rearrangement joins TRBV25-1 to TRBJ2-7, with D possibly being TRBD1 (6 bases). CDR3 region: CATYNPRGSYEQYF. CDR3 nucleotides: TGTGCCACCTATAACCCCAGGGGCTCCTACGAGCAGTACTTC.